Listed below are T cell receptor beta chains from one sample, sequenced in a study of blood T cell repertoires in COVID-19. TCRdb's table, derived via immunoSEQ multiplex PCR, lists solely in-frame clones and lacks some. The sample contains some 150,000 clones, 84% of which appear only once. Sequencing was performed on peripheral blood. These receptors all come from a woman between 45 and 60 years old in a cohort sampled during active or convalescent COVID-19. CDR3s include the opening cysteine and the closing phenylalanine or tryptophan. A D gene is named only where the DNA matches it firmly. A row's size may be missing; if present it is once, few, many or a size class.

V gene	CDR3 length	D gene	clone size	J gene	CDR3 protein	CDR3 DNA
TRBV5-5	15	-	few	TRBJ1-1	CASSLQGTGNTEAFF	TGTGCCAGCAGCTTGCAGGGGACGGGGAACACTGAAGCTTTCTTT
TRBV12-3/TRBV12-4	13	TRBD1	-	TRBJ1-2	CASTLQGAEGYTF	TGTGCCAGCACCCTACAGGGGGCGGAGGGCTACACCTTC
TRBV7-6	14	TRBD2	-	TRBJ2-7	CASSLWRGAYEQYF	TGTGCCAGCAGCTTATGGCGGGGGGCCTACGAGCAGTACTTC
TRBV19	14	-	-	TRBJ1-5	CASSIDGGVGPQHF	TGTGCCAGTAGTATCGATGGAGGGGTCGGGCCCCAGCATTTT
TRBV27	14	TRBD1	-	TRBJ1-1	CASRQGAGGTEAFF	TGTGCCAGCAGACAGGGGGCCGGGGGCACTGAAGCTTTCTTT
TRBV19	13	-	-	TRBJ1-4	CASSRDNNEKLFF	TGTGCCAGTAGTCGAGACAATAATGAAAAACTGTTTTTT
TRBV30	13	-	few	TRBJ2-4	CAWSVQGKNIQYF	TGTGCCTGGAGTGTCCAGGGTAAAAACATTCAGTACTTC
TRBV18	13	TRBD1	-	TRBJ2-1	CASSLIDRAEQFF	TGTGCCAGCTCACTCATCGACAGGGCTGAGCAGTTCTTC
TRBV20-1	14	-	-	TRBJ1-4	CSASPGAFNEKLFF	TGCAGTGCTAGTCCAGGGGCGTTTAATGAAAAACTGTTTTTT
TRBV4-3	15	TRBD1	once	TRBJ1-1	CASSQDRDRNTEAFF	TGCGCCAGCAGCCAAGACCGGGACAGGAACACTGAAGCTTTCTTT
TRBV27	15	-	once	TRBJ1-5	CASSLDSYSNQPQHF	TGTGCCAGCAGTTTAGATAGCTATAGCAATCAGCCCCAGCATTTT
TRBV6-6	15	TRBD2	-	TRBJ2-5	CASSYPTSGGVTQYF	TGTGCCAGCAGTTACCCCACTAGCGGGGGGGTAACCCAGTACTTC
TRBV7-2	16	-	-	TRBJ2-7	CASSLASRGAPYEQYF	TGTGCCAGCAGCTTAGCGTCTCGCGGGGCGCCCTACGAGCAGTACTTC
TRBV10-3	15	-	-	TRBJ2-2	CAISESGGPTGELFF	TGTGCCATCAGTGAGTCGGGGGGGCCCACCGGGGAGCTGTTTTTT
TRBV19	19	TRBD2	-	TRBJ2-4	CASSPGGLAGGSAKNIQYF	TGTGCCAGTAGTCCGGGAGGGCTAGCGGGGGGTTCAGCCAAAAACATTCAGTACTTC